The 32 T cell receptor beta chains below come from one sample, sequenced in a study of CD8 T cells in ankylosing spondylitis. TCRdb re-derived calls from the 5' RACE reads in MiXCR, one entry per CDR3 protein. The sample records some 92,000 distinct CDR3 sequences, approximately 30% being singletons. Sequenced material: blood, either unsorted or a sorted T cell fraction (not recorded which). Receptors originate from a male donor with ankylosing spondylitis or in good health (not recorded which).

The chain combines TRBV9 with TRBJ2-2; D ambiguous. V lost 6 bases and J 0 bases, leaving 9 bases between the germline ends. The CDR3 extends over 14 amino acids. Germline assignment: CDR1 SGDLS and CDR2 YYNGEE. DNA of the CDR3: TGTGCCAGCAACCTTACACCGAACACCGGGGAGCTGTTTTTT. Translating it yields CASNLTPNTGELFF.

The chain uses TRBV11-2 and TRBJ2-3, with D possibly called TRBD1 or TRBD2 (6 bases each). From germline, CDR1 is SGHAT and CDR2 FQNNGV. Trimming cost V 3 bases and J 4 bases, with 14 bases left between them. The CDR3 loop spans 15 amino acids. The CDR3 loop is CASSFLRGASDTQYF. The DNA for the CDR3 is TGTGCCAGCAGCTTTCTGAGGGGGGCCTCAGATACGCAGTATTTT.

The chain carries TRBV5-1 and TRBJ2-3; 13 bases align to TRBD2. From germline, CDR1 is SGHRS and CDR2 YFSETQ. There are 14 residues in the CDR3. V lost 5 bases to trimming and J lost 9 bases; unmatched junction nucleotides: 6. The CDR3 sequence: CASRFGLAGDTQYF. DNA of the CDR3: TGCGCCAGCAGATTCGGACTAGCGGGAGACACGCAGTATTTT.

The chain recombines TRBV7-9 with TRBJ2-3; a possible D gene is TRBD2 (5 bases). This CDR3 has 15 amino acids. Germline V gives CDR1 SEHNR, CDR2 FQNEAQ (reference sequence). Trimming pared 5 bases from V and 4 bases from J, leaving 16 bases between. The CDR3 bases are TGTGCCAGCAGCGCCGGACTGCAGATTGCAGATACGCAGTATTTT. The encoded protein is CASSAGLQIADTQYF. The entire variable domain, with the rest obtained from reference TRBV7-9 and TRBJ2-3, is as follows: DTGVSQNPRHKITKRGQNVTFRCDPISEHNRLYWYRQTLGQGPEFLTYFQNEAQLEKSRLLSDRFSAERPKGSFSTLEIQRTEQGDSAMYLCASSAGLQIADTQYFGPGTRLTVL.

The chain employs TRBV20-1 and TRBJ2-4; D is possibly TRBD2 (6 bases). V was pared by 3 bases and J by 0 bases, with 15 bases between. The CDR3 covers 16 residues. The germline gives CDR1 DFQATT, CDR2 SNEGSKA (reference sequence). The CDR3 nucleotides are TGCAGTGCTAGCGGGAGTGGGGCCTTAGCCAAAAACATTCAGTACTTC. Translation: CSASGSGALAKNIQYF.

V is TRBV3-1 and J is TRBJ2-1; the D is unclear. The V end was cut by 1 base, the J end by 8 bases, with 9 bases between. The CDR3 contains 13 residues. The germline V gene encodes CDR1 LGHDT and CDR2 YNNKEL (reference sequence). CDR3 coding DNA: TGTGCCAGCAGCCAAGGAAGAAACTATGAGCAGTTCTTC. Encoded protein: CASSQGRNYEQFF.

V and J are TRBV18 and TRBJ1-3, with no clear D. The CDR3 consists of 13 residues. The V gene lost 3 bases and the J gene lost 4 bases, with 7 bases spanning the gap. CDR1 is KGHSH and CDR2 is LQKENI in the germline V gene. The CDR3 nucleotides are TGTGCCAGCTCACCGGGGTACGGAAACACCATATATTTT. It specifies CASSPGYGNTIYF. The full variable domain, its missing parts supplied by reference TRBV18 and TRBJ1-3, is NAGVMQNPRHLVRRRGQEARLRCSPMKGHSHVYWYRQLPEEGLKFMVYLQKENIIDESGMPKERFSAEFPKEGPSILRIQQVVRGDSAAYFCASSPGYGNTIYFGEGSWLTVV.

The V gene is TRBV11-2, the J gene TRBJ2-7, with no clear D. The CDR3 is 14 residues long. From germline, CDR1 is SGHAT and CDR2 FQNNGV. V was pared by 2 bases and J by 6 bases, with 14 bases between. The CDR3 spells CASSLSPRVAEQYF. The DNA of the CDR3 is TGTGCCAGCAGCTTAAGTCCTAGGGTTGCCGAGCAGTACTTC.

The V call is TRBV5-6, the J call TRBJ2-5, with 9 bases identical to TRBD1. CDR1 SGHDT and CDR2 YYEEEE come from the germline V gene. This CDR3 is built from 20 residues. The ends lost 1 base at V and 1 base at J; junction bases unmatched: 17. CDR3 in DNA: TGTGCCAGCAGCTTGAGGTGGGGACAGGGATGGAATCACATCCAAGAGACCCAGTACTTC. Amino acid sequence: CASSLRWGQGWNHIQETQYF. The variable domain in full, completed from reference TRBV5-6 and TRBJ2-5, reads DAGVTQSPTHLIKTRGQQVTLRCSPKSGHDTVSWYQQALGQGPQFIFQYYEEEERQRGNFPDRFSGHQFPNYSSELNVNALLLGDSALYLCASSLRWGQGWNHIQETQYFGPGTRLLVL.

In its sample, this clonotype was seen a few times. The chain combines TRBV7-8 with TRBJ1-5; tentatively, D is TRBD1 (5 bases). Deletions cut 5 bases from V and 2 bases from J, with 19 bases between. CDR3 length: 17 residues. Germline lookup yields CDR1 SGHVS and CDR2 FQNEAQ. CDR3 amino acids: CASSGLWSLRGNQPQHF. CDR3 bases: TGTGCCAGCAGCGGACTTTGGAGCCTCAGGGGCAATCAGCCCCAGCATTTT.

This clonotype was recorded many times. V usage is TRBV5-1 and J usage is TRBJ2-1; TRBD2 might be the D (5 bases). Per germline, CDR1 SGHRS and CDR2 YFSETQ. Trimming shortened V by 1 base and J by 10 bases, and 12 bases separated the two germline ends. This CDR3 spans 13 amino acids. The CDR3 is CASSLRRGREQFF. CDR3 nucleotide sequence: TGCGCCAGCAGCTTGAGACGGGGAAGGGAGCAGTTCTTC.

This chain links TRBV12-3 or TRBV12-4 with TRBJ2-5, with D possibly TRBD2 on 6 matching bases. V was cut by 2 bases and J by 9 bases, with 13 bases left in between. CDR3 length: 13 amino acids. As DNA, the CDR3 is TGTGCCAGCAGTTTACAACCGGAGGGGCCCCAGTACTTC. Its translation: CASSLQPEGPQYF.

This clonotype was found a few times. For the CDR3, the DNA is TGCAGTGCTAGTCGAGGGCGTGGGTTCGAGCAGTACTTC. This translates into CSASRGRGFEQYF. The chain combines TRBV20-1 with TRBJ2-7; D is possibly TRBD2 (5 bases). The V gene lost 3 bases and the J gene lost 6 bases, with 15 bases spanning the gap. This CDR3 spans 13 amino acids. The germline gives CDR1 DFQATT, CDR2 SNEGSKA (reference sequence).

This clonotype has more than one count but fewer than ten. The chain couples TRBV20-1 to TRBJ1-1; no clear D gene. This CDR3 contains 13 residues. The V end lost 0 bases, the J end lost 5 bases, and 10 bases lay between the germline ends. Germline CDR1 reads DFQATT; CDR2 reads SNEGSKA (reference sequence). The CDR3 coding sequence is TGCAGTGCTAGAGATCTTTTGGGGACTGAAGCTTTCTTT. Protein sequence: CSARDLLGTEAFF.

This rearrangement joins TRBV6-1 to TRBJ1-5; D is uncertain. Trimming cost V 6 bases and J 4 bases, with 13 bases left between them. The CDR3 length is 14 residues. Per the germline V gene, CDR1 is MNHNS and CDR2 is SASEGT. This CDR3 reads CASRDFRTNQPQHF. CDR3 DNA sequence: TGTGCCAGCAGGGACTTTCGTACGAATCAGCCCCAGCATTTT.

This clonotype was picked up a small number of times. The gene calls are TRBV20-1 and TRBJ2-7, with 7 bases matching TRBD1. The CDR3 has 12 residues. CDR1 is DFQATT, CDR2 SNEGSKA, per germline (reference sequence). With 6 bases clipped from V and 2 bases from J, the junction kept 4 bases outside the gene matches. The CDR3 loop reads CSASGTAYEQYF. As DNA, the CDR3 is TGCAGTGCATCCGGGACAGCCTACGAGCAGTACTTC.

This clonotype was seen only a few times. The chain is built from TRBV6-1 and TRBJ1-1, with D uncertain. This CDR3 region has 15 residues. Trimming removed 5 bases at V and 6 bases at J, with 19 bases between. The germline V gene has CDR1 MNHNS and CDR2 SASEGT. The CDR3 coding sequence is TGTGCCAGCAGTCGAGGGAGTCGATGGTCTTCTGAAGCTTTCTTT. Its protein is CASSRGSRWSSEAFF.

The V gene is TRBV12-3 or TRBV12-4, the J gene TRBJ2-2, with D uncertain. The germline V and J ends were trimmed by 5 bases and 7 bases, with 8 bases remaining between them. The CDR3 has 12 residues. The CDR3 spells CASSRVGGELFF. CDR3 DNA: TGTGCCAGCAGTCGAGTTGGCGGGGAGCTGTTTTTT.

The chain carries TRBV5-6 and TRBJ1-1, with 7 nucleotides matching TRBD1. The CDR3 totals 14 residues. Germline V gene data show CDR1 as SGHDT and CDR2 as YYEEEE. V shed 4 bases and J 6 bases; nucleotides not matched to a gene: 9. CDR3 sequence: CASSPDRIDPEAFF. The CDR3 DNA follows: TGTGCCAGCAGCCCGGACAGGATAGACCCTGAAGCTTTCTTT.

This clonotype was counted many times. The chain employs TRBV10-3 and TRBJ1-4, with TRBD1 matching over 9 bases. CDR3 length equals 14 residues. V trimming: 9 bases; J trimming: 7 bases; junction bases outside the gene matches: 9. The germline CDR1 and CDR2 sequences are ENHRY and SYGVKD. The CDR3 DNA sequence: TGTGCCATAAAGGGACAGGGAGGATTTGAAAAACTGTTTTTT. Translated: CAIKGQGGFEKLFF.

The gene calls are TRBV5-1 and TRBJ1-1; possible D gene TRBD1, 5 bases. The CDR3 contains 14 residues. Trimming shortened V by 4 bases and J by 4 bases, and 14 bases separated the two germline ends. From germline, CDR1 is SGHRS and CDR2 YFSETQ. CDR3 sequence: CASSRTSGGTEAFF. CDR3 sequence (DNA): TGCGCCAGCAGCCGGACCAGCGGGGGCACTGAAGCTTTCTTT.

This clonotype was seen only a few times. The V call is TRBV20-1, the J call TRBJ2-3; tentatively, D is TRBD1 (6 bases). This CDR3 is 14 amino acids long. V dropped 5 bases and J dropped 1 base, with 13 bases sitting between them. CDR1 is DFQATT, CDR2 SNEGSKA, per germline (reference sequence). CDR3 region: CSASDRTRTDTQYF. CDR3 nucleotide sequence: TGCAGTGCTTCCGACAGGACCCGCACAGATACGCAGTATTTT.

This clonotype turned up a few times. The J gene is TRBJ2-5, the V gene TRBV12-3 or TRBV12-4; TRBD1 agrees at 8 bases. Trimming cost V 4 bases and J 5 bases; bases outside gene matches: 12. The CDR3 sequence is 16 residues long. The CDR3, as DNA: TGTGCCAGCAGTTCCCGGACAGGGCTTTTTCGGGAGACCCAGTACTTC. Translation: CASSSRTGLFRETQYF.

The J gene is TRBJ1-4, the V gene TRBV29-1; D is possibly TRBD1 (5 bases). Germline V gives CDR1 SQVTM, CDR2 ANQGSEA. The V and J ends lost 7 bases and 4 bases respectively, with 13 bases between them. This CDR3 contains 13 residues. The CDR3 DNA is TGCAGCGCGTCAGGGCCCCATAATGAAAAACTGTTTTTT. As protein: CSASGPHNEKLFF.

There are a few counts of this clonotype. This rearrangement joins TRBV7-3 to TRBJ2-1; TRBD1 matches at 8 bases. J was trimmed by 7 bases and V by 0 bases; bases with no gene match: 11. The CDR3 extends over 17 amino acids. Germline V lookup: CDR1 SGHTA, CDR2 FQGTGA. This chain's CDR3 is CASSLTPGTGPLNEQFF. The CDR3 bases are TGTGCCAGCAGCTTAACCCCCGGGACAGGCCCCCTGAATGAGCAGTTCTTC. The full variable domain, with the rest looked up from reference TRBV7-3 and TRBJ2-1, is GAGVSQTPSNKVTEKGKYVELRCDPISGHTALYWYRQSLGQGPEFLIYFQGTGAADDSGLPNDRFFAVRPEGSVSTLKIQRTERGDSAVYLCASSLTPGTGPLNEQFFGPGTRLTVL.

The chain combines TRBV5-1 with TRBJ2-2; TRBD1 agrees at 9 bases. The CDR3 extends over 15 amino acids. With 0 bases clipped from V and 6 bases from J, the junction kept 3 bases outside the gene matches. The germline CDR1 and CDR2 sequences are SGHRS and YFSETQ. The CDR3 spells CASSLDTGGPGELFF. CDR3 DNA: TGCGCCAGCAGCTTGGATACAGGGGGCCCCGGGGAGCTGTTTTTT.

The chain has TRBV27 and TRBJ1-4; 10 bases map to TRBD1. Germline trimming cut 6 bases from V and 7 bases from J; bases unmatched to any gene: 8. Germline V gives CDR1 MNHEY, CDR2 SMNVEV (reference sequence). This CDR3 spans 15 amino acids. Here the CDR3 reads CASRGRGTGVEKLFF. CDR3 nucleotide sequence: TGTGCCAGCAGAGGAAGAGGGACAGGGGTTGAAAAACTGTTTTTT.

The sample holds a few counts of this clonotype. The genes are TRBV21-1 and TRBJ1-5; the table's D call of TRBD1 was not tested on the DNA. TRBV21-1 is listed as a pseudogene. The CDR3 runs 15 residues. In DNA form, the CDR3 reads TGTGCCAGTTTATTTACAGGGGTCTTTGGACAGCCCCAGCATTTT. Its protein is CASLFTGVFGQPQHF.

This clonotype showed up many times. The V call is TRBV5-1, the J call TRBJ2-1; D remains ambiguous. The CDR3 covers 16 residues. Between the trimmed V and J ends, which lost 0 bases and 8 bases, there was a span of 18 bases. Germline V gene lookup returns CDR1 SGHRS and CDR2 YFSETQ. CDR3 bases: TGCGCCAGCAGCTTGGACGGGTCTGGATATTTCGATGAGCAGTTCTTC. Protein: CASSLDGSGYFDEQFF.

A word on this clonotype: A much larger clone is a single base away; this may be a read error. This chain links TRBV3-1 with TRBJ1-4; D is ambiguous. The CDR3 sequence is 15 residues long. Germline V gives CDR1 LGHDT, CDR2 YNNKEL (reference sequence). The CDR3 DNA reads TGTGCCAGCAGCCAAGAAACGGTCTTTAATCAAAAACTGTTTTTT. Amino acid sequence: CASSQETVFNQKLFF.

This chain connects TRBV7-9 to TRBJ2-2; D might be TRBD1 (6 bases). The CDR3 runs 13 residues. Germline V gene lookup returns CDR1 SEHNR and CDR2 FQNEAQ (reference sequence). The V and J ends lost 8 bases and 5 bases respectively, with 12 bases between them. The CDR3 sequence: CASSGHGTGELFF. CDR3 DNA: TGTGCCAGCTCGGGACATGGAACCGGGGAGCTGTTTTTT.

This clonotype was observed a handful of times. The J gene is TRBJ2-1, the V gene TRBV11-2; weak D call: TRBD1 (6 bases). Trimming pared 6 bases from V and 8 bases from J, leaving 17 bases between. CDR3 length equals 14 residues. In germline, CDR1 is SGHAT, CDR2 FQNNGV. CDR3 region: CASSPGTRRDEQFF. CDR3 sequence (DNA): TGTGCCAGCAGTCCCGGGACAAGGCGGGATGAGCAGTTCTTC.